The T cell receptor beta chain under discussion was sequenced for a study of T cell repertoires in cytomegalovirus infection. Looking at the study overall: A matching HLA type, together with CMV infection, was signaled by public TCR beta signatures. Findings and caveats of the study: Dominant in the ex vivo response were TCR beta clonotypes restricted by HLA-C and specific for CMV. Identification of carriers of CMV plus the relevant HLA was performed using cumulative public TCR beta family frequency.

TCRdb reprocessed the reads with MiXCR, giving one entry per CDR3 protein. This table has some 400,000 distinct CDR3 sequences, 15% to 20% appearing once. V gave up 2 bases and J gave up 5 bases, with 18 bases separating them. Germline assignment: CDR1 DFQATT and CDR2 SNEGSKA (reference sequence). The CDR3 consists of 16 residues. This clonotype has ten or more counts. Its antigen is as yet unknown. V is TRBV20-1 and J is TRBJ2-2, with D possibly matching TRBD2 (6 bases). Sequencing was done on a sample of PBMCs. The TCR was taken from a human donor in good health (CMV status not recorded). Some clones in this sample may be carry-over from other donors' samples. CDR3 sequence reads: CSARPLRESLTGELFF. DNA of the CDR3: TGCAGTGCTAGACCTCTCCGGGAGTCACTGACCGGGGAGCTGTTTTTT.